The 17 T cell receptor beta chains reported below all come from one sample, sequenced in a study of cytomegalovirus exposure and HLA in healthy donors. PCR employed 60 Vbeta and 13 Jbeta primers. Assay: immunoSEQ multiplex PCR; the TCRdb copy retains only in-frame clones and omits some. The data contain about 200,000 clones, around 80% of them singletons. Sample: PBMCs. The receptors were gathered from a man aged 50 or older in good health and CMV-seronegative.

The chain uses TRBV15 and TRBJ1-3; TRBD1 aligns across 8 bases. The germline V gene encodes CDR1 LNHNV and CDR2 YYDKDF (reference sequence). The CDR3 covers 17 residues. Trimming took 0 bases from V and 4 from J; bases not matched to a gene: 8. The CDR3: CATSRERRGQGGNTIYF. The CDR3 DNA follows: TGTGCCACCAGCAGAGAGCGCAGGGGGCAGGGAGGAAACACCATATATTTT.

V gene TRBV15 combines with J gene TRBJ2-1; 13 bases fit TRBD2. The trim removed 3 bases at V and 3 bases at J, leaving 2 bases unmatched. Per germline, CDR1 LNHNV and CDR2 YYDKDF (reference sequence). CDR3 length: 16 residues. Here the CDR3 reads CATSRGTSGIYNEQFF. The CDR3 coding sequence is TGTGCCACCAGCAGGGGGACTAGCGGGATCTACAATGAGCAGTTCTTC.

CDR3 sequence reads: CASKGWAQETQYF. CDR3 nucleotide sequence: TGTGCCAGTAAGGGGTGGGCTCAAGAGACCCAGTACTTC. This rearrangement joins TRBV19 to TRBJ2-5, with D perhaps TRBD1 (5 bases). The CDR3 has 13 residues. Deletions cut 7 bases from V and 2 bases from J, with 11 bases between. The germline CDR1 and CDR2 sequences are LNHDA and SQIVND (reference sequence). Variable domain in full (rest from reference TRBV19 and TRBJ2-5): DGGITQSPKYLFRKEGQNVTLSCEQNLNHDAMYWYRQDPGQGLRLIYYSQIVNDFQKGDIAEGYSVSREKKESFPLTVTSAQKNPTAFYLCASKGWAQETQYFGPGTRLLVL.

This rearrangement joins TRBV29-1 to TRBJ2-5, with TRBD2 identical over 9 bases. Per the germline V gene, CDR1 is SQVTM and CDR2 is ANQGSEA. The junction had 8 bases not matched to a gene; V was cut back by 6 bases and J by 0 bases. This CDR3 region has 15 residues. The CDR3 nucleotides are TGCAGCGTCTCGGGGGCGGGAGGGTACCAAGAGACCCAGTACTTC. It translates to CSVSGAGGYQETQYF. Complete variable domain (other parts from reference TRBV29-1 and TRBJ2-5): SAVISQKPSRDICQRGTSLTIQCQVDSQVTMMFWYRQQPGQSLTLIATANQGSEATYESGFVIDKFPISRPNLTFSTLTVSNMSPEDSSIYLCSVSGAGGYQETQYFGPGTRLLVL.

This clone was seen only once. The chain is built from TRBV18 and TRBJ2-3, with 10 bases identical to TRBD1. This CDR3 contains 15 residues. V shed 6 bases, J shed 4 bases, and the junction held 7 bases outside the gene matches. CDR1 KGHSH and CDR2 LQKENI come from the germline V gene. This chain's CDR3 is CASSSLTGGADTQYF. The CDR3 DNA sequence: TGTGCCAGCTCTTCCCTGACAGGGGGCGCAGATACGCAGTATTTT. The full variable domain, with the rest looked up from reference TRBV18 and TRBJ2-3, is NAGVMQNPRHLVRRRGQEARLRCSPMKGHSHVYWYRQLPEEGLKFMVYLQKENIIDESGMPKERFSAEFPKEGPSILRIQQVVRGDSAAYFCASSSLTGGADTQYFGPGTRLTVL.

The CDR3: CASSIGTGSPTGELFF. The CDR3 nucleotides read TGTGCCAGCAGTATTGGGACAGGGAGTCCTACCGGGGAGCTGTTTTTT. This chain links TRBV28 with TRBJ2-2; 9 nucleotides match TRBD1. CDR1 is MDHEN and CDR2 is SYDVKM in the germline V gene. The CDR3 length is 16 residues. V gave up 5 bases and J gave up 5 bases; unmatched junction bases: 9.

This clone was detected a few times. The chain links TRBV4-2 to TRBJ2-1; TRBD2 aligns across 8 bases. J gave up 6 bases and V 0 bases, and 7 bases lay outside the gene matches. The length of the CDR3 is 16 residues. CDR1 and CDR2 from the germline V gene are LGHNA and YNFKEQ. The CDR3 region has the DNA TGTGCCAGCAGCCAAGAATCGCTAGCGGGTACCAATGAGCAGTTCTTC. Its protein product is CASSQESLAGTNEQFF.

This chain links TRBV28 with TRBJ2-5, with a possible D match to TRBD1 (6 bases). The assigned J gene may be wrong: the sequence end matches TRBJ2-7 better. The CDR3 is 13 amino acids. Germline CDR1 and CDR2: MDHEN and SYDVKM. CDR3 amino acids: CASSITGYSEQYF. The CDR3 DNA follows: TGTGCCAGCAGTATAACAGGGTATTCCGAGCAGTACTTC.

The chain recombines TRBV7-2 with TRBJ2-7; maybe TRBD1 (6 bases). Germline values: CDR1 SGHTA, CDR2 FQGNSA. This CDR3 contains 16 residues. V lost 1 base, J lost 2 bases, and 15 bases lay in between. CDR3 loop: CASSLDRTVGTYEQYF. In nucleotides, the CDR3 is TGTGCCAGCAGCTTAGATAGGACAGTCGGTACCTACGAGCAGTACTTC.

V gene TRBV5-4 combines with J gene TRBJ2-7; 7 bases fit TRBD2. CDR1 is SGHNT and CDR2 is YYREEE in the germline V gene (reference sequence). This CDR3 region has 13 residues. V lost 2 bases to trimming and J lost 2 bases; unmatched junction nucleotides: 1. CDR3 DNA sequence: TGTGCCAGCAGCTTAGCGGGAACCTACGAGCAGTACTTC. Protein product: CASSLAGTYEQYF.

V is TRBV7-3 and J is TRBJ2-3, with TRBD2 identical over 7 bases. CDR3 length equals 19 residues. In germline, CDR1 is SGHTA, CDR2 FQGTGA. Unmatched junction bases numbered 21, after V lost 5 bases and J lost 4 bases. CDR3 in DNA: TGTGCCAGCAGCCCAAGACCGGGACCGGGGGGAGGGTTGTCAGATACGCAGTATTTT. Translating gives CASSPRPGPGGGLSDTQYF.

The V call is TRBV5-1, the J call TRBJ2-7, with D possibly matching TRBD2 (5 bases). This CDR3 spans 15 amino acids. Trimming cost V 4 bases and J 4 bases, with 18 bases left between them. Germline CDR1 is SGHRS and CDR2 is YFSETQ. The CDR3 DNA sequence: TGCGCCAGCAGCCCAGTCCCCCGGGGTTCGTACGAGCAGTACTTC. Residues: CASSPVPRGSYEQYF.

The V call is TRBV5-6, the J call TRBJ2-5; D is unresolved. Germline V CDR1 and CDR2: SGHDT, YYEEEE. The CDR3 runs 13 residues. V was cut by 2 bases and J by 4 bases, with 9 bases left in between. The CDR3 region is CASSFYERETQYF. The CDR3 region has the DNA TGTGCCAGCAGCTTCTACGAGCGAGAGACCCAGTACTTC.

On this clone itself: One junction end does not reproduce the germline sequence, and a read error may be involved. The chain is built from TRBV18 and TRBJ2-7, with 11 nucleotides matching TRBD1. The CDR3 sequence is 15 residues long. Germline CDR1 reads KGHSH; CDR2 reads LQKENI. This chain's CDR3 is CASSNQGQGAYEQHF. The CDR3 region has the DNA TGTGCCAGCTCAAACCAAGGACAGGGGGCCTACGAGCAGCACTTC.

This chain uses TRBV7-9 with TRBJ1-6; tentatively, D is TRBD1 (6 bases). Germline CDR1 and CDR2: SEHNR and FQNEAQ (reference sequence). The CDR3 totals 15 residues. The V end lost 5 bases, the J end lost 5 bases, and 13 bases lay between the germline ends. CDR3: CASSLRGGNNSPLHF. CDR3 sequence (DNA): TGTGCCAGCAGCCTGAGGGGGGGCAATAATTCACCCCTCCACTTT. The full variable domain, its missing parts supplied by reference TRBV7-9 and TRBJ1-6, is DTGVSQNPRHKITKRGQNVTFRCDPISEHNRLYWYRQTLGQGPEFLTYFQNEAQLEKSRLLSDRFSAERPKGSFSTLEIQRTEQGDSAMYLCASSLRGGNNSPLHFGNGTRLTVT.

The CDR3 sequence is CASSLDVRGPMNTEAFF. The CDR3 DNA sequence: TGTGCCAGCAGCTTAGATGTCAGGGGCCCCATGAACACTGAAGCTTTCTTT. The chain couples TRBV11-2 to TRBJ1-1, with a weak D call TRBD1 (6 bases). CDR1 SGHAT and CDR2 FQNNGV come from the germline V gene. This CDR3 comprises 17 residues. V dropped 0 bases and J dropped 0 bases, with 14 bases sitting between them.

This clone appeared a few times. The CDR3: CASREPGQGYQPQHF. In nucleotides, the CDR3 is TGTGCCAGCAGGGAACCGGGACAGGGTTATCAGCCCCAGCATTTT. V gene TRBV6-6 combines with J gene TRBJ1-5; TRBD1 matches at 9 bases. The CDR3 covers 15 residues. After removal of 6 bases from V and 5 bases from J, the junction contained 8 bases not matched to a gene. Germline V gene data show CDR1 as MNHNY and CDR2 as SVGAGI (reference sequence).